A selection of T cell receptor beta chains follows, all from one sample in a study of cytomegalovirus exposure and HLA in healthy donors. The data were produced by immunoSEQ multiplex PCR, yet TCRdb's version contains in-frame clones alone and is incomplete. The table lists about 140,000 clones. Sequencing used PBMCs. The receptors shown here come from a man aged 35 to 55 in good health and CMV-seronegative. The CDR3 runs from the conserved cysteine through the conserved F or W. Fields, in order: CDR3 length, V gene, J gene, D gene, CDR3 protein, CDR3 DNA. D genes are given only for firm matches.

>14|TRBV6-5|TRBJ2-7|TRBD1
CASSYSGRGYEQYF
TGTGCCAGCAGTTACTCGGGCAGGGGGTACGAGCAGTACTTC
>14|TRBV5-1|TRBJ2-3|TRBD2
CASRGSGSTDTQYF
TGCGCCAGCAGAGGTAGCGGGAGCACAGATACGCAGTATTTT
>13|TRBV27|TRBJ2-5|.
CASSLSGGQTQYF
TGTGCCAGCAGTTTATCGGGCGGGCAGACCCAGTACTTC
>14|TRBV6-5|TRBJ2-7|TRBD1
CASSDGTGGFEQYF
TGTGCCAGCAGTGATGGGACAGGGGGCTTCGAGCAGTACTTC
>15|TRBV4-3|TRBJ2-1|TRBD1
CASSPGVRQGGEQFF
TGCGCCAGCAGCCCAGGCGTAAGACAGGGGGGTGAGCAGTTCTTC
>13|TRBV7-2|TRBJ1-2|.
CASSFRRGDGYTF
TGTGCCAGCAGCTTTCGAAGAGGCGATGGCTACACCTTC
>14|TRBV7-3|TRBJ1-6|TRBD1
CASSFGQGNSPLHF
TGTGCCAGCAGCTTTGGACAGGGAAATTCACCCCTCCACTTT
>18|TRBV5-6|TRBJ1-3|.
CASSLDGGRRSSGNTIYF
TGTGCCAGCAGCTTGGATGGGGGCAGGCGCTCCTCTGGAAACACCATATATTTT
>14|TRBV19|TRBJ2-5|TRBD2
CASSDRGGRETQYF
TGTGCCAGTAGTGACCGGGGGGGCCGGGAGACCCAGTACTTC
>15|TRBV27|TRBJ1-4|.
CASSPSPGGSEKLFF
TGTGCCAGCAGTCCCTCCCCGGGGGGCAGTGAAAAACTGTTTTTT
>14|TRBV19|TRBJ1-6|TRBD1
CASAGTGTNSPLHF
TGTGCCAGTGCCGGGACAGGGACGAATTCACCCCTCCACTTT
>15|TRBV4-1|TRBJ2-5|TRBD1
CASSQFAGGVETQYF
TGCGCCAGCAGCCAATTTGCAGGGGGCGTCGAGACCCAGTACTTC
>14|TRBV5-1|TRBJ1-2|.
CASSLPGQFYGYTF
TGCGCCAGCAGCTTGCCAGGGCAATTCTATGGCTACACCTTC
>14|TRBV5-4|TRBJ2-5|TRBD1
CASSPDRGQETQYF
TGTGCCAGCAGCCCGGACAGGGGTCAAGAGACCCAGTACTTC
>15|TRBV27|TRBJ2-5|TRBD2
CASSLFGAGAKTQYF
TGTGCCAGCAGTTTATTTGGAGCGGGGGCAAAGACCCAGTACTTC
>14|TRBV5-6|TRBJ1-4|.
CASSLLATNEKLFF
TGTGCCAGCAGCTTGTTAGCAACTAATGAAAAACTGTTTTTT
>14|TRBV10-3|TRBJ1-1|TRBD1
CAITPTGADTEAFF
TGTGCCATCACCCCGACAGGGGCCGACACTGAAGCTTTCTTT
>17|TRBV9|TRBJ2-2|TRBD2
CASSVVAGGPGAGELFF
TGTGCCAGCAGCGTAGTAGCGGGGGGGCCGGGTGCCGGGGAGCTGTTTTTT
>14|TRBV18|TRBJ1-2|TRBD1
CASSPSGGLYGYTF
TGTGCCAGCTCACCGTCAGGGGGACTCTATGGCTACACCTTC
>14|TRBV7-7|TRBJ2-1|TRBD2
CASSPTSGVNEQFF
TGTGCCAGCAGCCCAACTAGCGGAGTCAATGAGCAGTTCTTC
>15|TRBV7-2|TRBJ1-6|.
CASSPGTRINSPLHF
TGTGCCAGCAGCCCCGGGACACGGATTAATTCACCCCTCCACTTT
>18|TRBV6-1|TRBJ2-3|TRBD1
CASSEARKGQLSTDTQYF
TGTGCCAGCAGTGAAGCAAGAAAGGGACAGTTAAGCACAGATACGCAGTATTTT
>14|TRBV18|TRBJ1-1|.
CASSPYREYTEAFF
TGTGCCAGCTCACCCTACAGGGAATACACTGAAGCTTTCTTT
>15|TRBV5-6|TRBJ2-7|TRBD2
CASSTSGGPLGEQYF
TGTGCCAGCAGCACCAGCGGGGGACCCTTGGGGGAGCAGTACTTC
>14|TRBV29-1|TRBJ2-2|TRBD2
CSVNVLAGAGELFF
TGCAGCGTTAATGTGCTAGCGGGGGCCGGGGAGCTGTTTTTT
>18|TRBV7-9|TRBJ1-1|.
CASSLARTASFMNTEAFF
TGTGCCAGCAGCTTAGCCCGGACAGCAAGTTTCATGAACACTGAAGCTTTCTTT
>17|TRBV5-1|TRBJ1-5|.
CASSLGYGQGINQPQHF
TGCGCCAGCAGCTTGGGTTACGGGCAGGGAATCAATCAGCCCCAGCATTTT
>15|TRBV5-5|TRBJ2-7|.
CASRYGTGGSYEQYF
TGTGCCAGCAGGTATGGTACAGGCGGATCCTACGAGCAGTACTTC
>13|TRBV19|TRBJ1-2|.
CASSMEGGYGYTF
TGTGCCAGTAGTATGGAAGGGGGCTATGGCTACACCTTC
>12|TRBV6-5|TRBJ1-2|.
CASSSQGDGYTF
TGTGCCAGCAGTTCACAGGGTGATGGCTACACCTTC
>16|TRBV5-5|TRBJ2-2|.
CASRRVGTYNTGELFF
TGTGCCAGCAGAAGAGTCGGGACTTATAACACCGGGGAGCTGTTTTTT
>12|TRBV29-1|TRBJ2-5|.
CSVEEGPETQYF
TGCAGCGTTGAAGAGGGGCCCGAGACCCAGTACTTC
>13|TRBV7-9|TRBJ2-7|TRBD2
CASSLAGSHEQYF
TGTGCCAGCAGCCTAGCGGGGAGCCACGAGCAGTACTTC
>12|TRBV30|TRBJ2-5|TRBD2
CATERGRETQYF
TGTGCCACCGAGCGGGGACGGGAGACCCAGTACTTC
>12|TRBV7-9|TRBJ1-6|TRBD1
CASSSQGEPLHF
TGTGCCAGCAGTTCACAGGGGGAACCCCTCCACTTT
>14|TRBV7-2|TRBJ2-3|.
CASSRRVLPDTQYF
TGTGCCAGCAGCCGGAGGGTACTCCCAGATACGCAGTATTTT
>17|TRBV9|TRBJ2-3|TRBD2
CASSPGLAGAYTDTQYF
TGTGCCAGCAGCCCTGGACTAGCGGGGGCCTACACAGATACGCAGTATTTT
>14|TRBV21-1|TRBJ1-1|.
CASSTRTGGTEAFF
TGTGCCAGCAGCACCAGGACAGGTGGGACTGAAGCTTTCTTT